This T cell receptor beta chain was captured by sequencing in a study of blood T cell repertoires in COVID-19. Study background: Samples of COVID-19 (acute and convalescent) were obtained from the United States, Italy and Spain. T cells, B-cell-depleted T cells, or PBMCs supplied cDNA or gDNA.

Per the authors' pipeline: Amplification with reference gene primers provided the estimates of nucleated cell counts. Clones were read by immunoSEQ multiplex PCR, and TCRdb kept only the in-frame ones, dropping some. V, J and clone size are taken as reported in that table, and D and trimming were inferred from the DNA itself. Here the sample spans roughly 100,000 clones, 75% to 85% being singletons. Germline CDR1 MDHEN, CDR2 SYDVKM. V was shortened by 4 bases and J by 0 bases, with 9 bases between the two germline ends. The CDR3 runs to 14 residues. The material sequenced was peripheral blood. The receptor comes from a woman older than 75 with acute or convalescent COVID-19. The V gene is TRBV28, the J gene TRBJ1-2; D may be TRBD1 (6 bases). The CDR3 region has the DNA TGTGCCAGCAGTTCCCAGGGGACTAACTATGGCTACACCTTC. This encodes CASSSQGTNYGYTF.